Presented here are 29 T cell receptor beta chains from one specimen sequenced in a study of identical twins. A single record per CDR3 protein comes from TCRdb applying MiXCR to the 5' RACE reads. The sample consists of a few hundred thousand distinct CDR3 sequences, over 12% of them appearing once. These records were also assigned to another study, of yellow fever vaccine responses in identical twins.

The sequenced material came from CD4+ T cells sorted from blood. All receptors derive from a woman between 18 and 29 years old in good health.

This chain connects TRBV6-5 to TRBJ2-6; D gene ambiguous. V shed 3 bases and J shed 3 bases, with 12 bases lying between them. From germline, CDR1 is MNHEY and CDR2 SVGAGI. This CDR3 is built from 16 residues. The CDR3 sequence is CASSYPGTYGANVLTF. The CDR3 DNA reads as TGTGCCAGCAGTTATCCAGGCACATATGGGGCCAACGTCCTGACTTTC.

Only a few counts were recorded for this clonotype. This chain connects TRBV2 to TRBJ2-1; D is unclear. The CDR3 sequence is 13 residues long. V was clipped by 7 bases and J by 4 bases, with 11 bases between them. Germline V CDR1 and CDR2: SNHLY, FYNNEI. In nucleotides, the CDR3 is TGTGCCAGCACAAACGAGGCATACAATGAGCAGTTCTTC. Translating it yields CASTNEAYNEQFF.

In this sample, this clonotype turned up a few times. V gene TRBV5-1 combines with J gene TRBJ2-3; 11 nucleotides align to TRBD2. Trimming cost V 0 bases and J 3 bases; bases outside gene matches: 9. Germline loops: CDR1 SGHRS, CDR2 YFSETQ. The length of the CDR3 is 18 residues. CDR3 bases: TGCGCCAGCAGCTTGGCCGGGGCTAGCGGGGGGCCTACAGATACGCAGTATTTT. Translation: CASSLAGASGGPTDTQYF.

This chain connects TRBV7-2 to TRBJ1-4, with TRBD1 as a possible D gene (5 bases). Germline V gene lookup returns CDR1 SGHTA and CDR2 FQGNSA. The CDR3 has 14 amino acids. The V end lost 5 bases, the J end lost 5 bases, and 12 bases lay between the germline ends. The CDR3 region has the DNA TGTGCCAGCAGCCTAGGGGTAGGGAATGAAAAACTGTTTTTT. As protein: CASSLGVGNEKLFF.

CDR3 nucleotides: TGTGCCAGCAGCTTAGCGGCCGGGAGTGTTTATAGGGATGAGCAGTTCTTC. It encodes CASSLAAGSVYRDEQFF. The chain uses TRBV7-8 and TRBJ2-1, with a tentative D call TRBD2 (6 bases). The CDR3 has 17 amino acids. Trimming removed 0 bases at V and 8 bases at J, with 20 bases between. Germline V gene lookup returns CDR1 SGHVS and CDR2 FQNEAQ.

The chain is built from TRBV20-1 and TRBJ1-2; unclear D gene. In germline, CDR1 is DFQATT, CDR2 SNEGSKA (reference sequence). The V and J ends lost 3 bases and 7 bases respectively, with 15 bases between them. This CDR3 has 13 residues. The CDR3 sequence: CSASGSPVSGYTF. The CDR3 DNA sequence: TGCAGTGCTAGTGGGTCTCCTGTGAGTGGCTACACCTTC.

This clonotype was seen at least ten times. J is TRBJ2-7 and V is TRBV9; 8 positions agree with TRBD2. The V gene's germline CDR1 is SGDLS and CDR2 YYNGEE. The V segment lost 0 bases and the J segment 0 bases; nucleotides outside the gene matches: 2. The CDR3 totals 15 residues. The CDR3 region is CASSVGLAGSYEQYF. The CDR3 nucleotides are TGTGCCAGCAGCGTAGGGCTAGCGGGCTCCTACGAGCAGTACTTC.

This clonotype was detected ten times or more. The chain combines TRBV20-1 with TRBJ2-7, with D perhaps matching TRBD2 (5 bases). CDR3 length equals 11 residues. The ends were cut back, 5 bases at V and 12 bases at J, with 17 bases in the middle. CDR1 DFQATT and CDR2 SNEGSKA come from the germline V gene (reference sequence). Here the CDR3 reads CSARGRIGWYF. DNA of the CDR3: TGCAGTGCTCGAGGGAGAATCGGTTGGTACTTC.

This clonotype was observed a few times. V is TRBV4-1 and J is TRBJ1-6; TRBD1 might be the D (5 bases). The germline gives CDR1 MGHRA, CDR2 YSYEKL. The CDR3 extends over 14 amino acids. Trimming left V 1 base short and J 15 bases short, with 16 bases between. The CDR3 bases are TGCGCCAGCAGCCAAGGATTTCCTTTTGGGGGCCTCCACTTT. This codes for CASSQGFPFGGLHF.

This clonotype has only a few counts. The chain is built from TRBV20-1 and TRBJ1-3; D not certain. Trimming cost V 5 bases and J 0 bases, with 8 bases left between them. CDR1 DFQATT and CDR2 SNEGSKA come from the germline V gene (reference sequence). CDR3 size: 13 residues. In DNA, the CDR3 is TGCAGTGCTGAACTCCTCTCTGGAAACACCATATATTTT. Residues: CSAELLSGNTIYF.

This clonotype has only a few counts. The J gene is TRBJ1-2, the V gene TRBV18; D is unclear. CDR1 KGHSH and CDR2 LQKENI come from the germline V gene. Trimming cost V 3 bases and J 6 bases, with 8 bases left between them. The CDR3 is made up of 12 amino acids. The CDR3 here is CASSPRRDGYTF. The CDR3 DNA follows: TGTGCCAGCTCACCCCGACGGGATGGCTACACCTTC. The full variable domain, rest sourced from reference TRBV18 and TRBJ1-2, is NAGVMQNPRHLVRRRGQEARLRCSPMKGHSHVYWYRQLPEEGLKFMVYLQKENIIDESGMPKERFSAEFPKEGPSILRIQQVVRGDSAAYFCASSPRRDGYTFGSGTRLTVV.

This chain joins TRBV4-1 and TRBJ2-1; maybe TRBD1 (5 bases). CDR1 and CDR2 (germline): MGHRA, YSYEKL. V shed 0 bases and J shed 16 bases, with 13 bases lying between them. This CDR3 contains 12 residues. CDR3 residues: CASSQDRDLRFF. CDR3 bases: TGCGCCAGCAGCCAAGACAGGGATTTGAGATTCTTC.

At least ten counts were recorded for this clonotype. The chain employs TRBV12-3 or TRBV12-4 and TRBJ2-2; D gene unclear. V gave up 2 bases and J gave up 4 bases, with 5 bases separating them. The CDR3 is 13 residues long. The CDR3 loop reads CASSLPTTGELFF. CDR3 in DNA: TGTGCCAGCAGTTTACCCACCACCGGGGAGCTGTTTTTT.

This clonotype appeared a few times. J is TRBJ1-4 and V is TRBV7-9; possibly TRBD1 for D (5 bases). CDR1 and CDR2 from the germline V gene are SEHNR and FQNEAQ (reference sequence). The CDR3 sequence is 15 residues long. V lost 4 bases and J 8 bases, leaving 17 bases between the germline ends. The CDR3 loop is CASSSQTALAEKLFF. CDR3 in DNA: TGTGCCAGCAGCTCCCAGACAGCCCTTGCCGAAAAACTGTTTTTT.

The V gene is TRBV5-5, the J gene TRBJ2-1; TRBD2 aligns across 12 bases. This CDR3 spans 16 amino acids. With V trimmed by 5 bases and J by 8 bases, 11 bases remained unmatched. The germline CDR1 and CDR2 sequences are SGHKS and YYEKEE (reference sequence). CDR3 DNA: TGTGCCAGCAGAAACAGACTAGCGGGAGATGTCTATGAGCAGTTCTTC. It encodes CASRNRLAGDVYEQFF.

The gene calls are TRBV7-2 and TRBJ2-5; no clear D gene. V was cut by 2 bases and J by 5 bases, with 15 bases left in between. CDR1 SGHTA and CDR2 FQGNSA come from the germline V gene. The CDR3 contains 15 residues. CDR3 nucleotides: TGTGCCAGCAGCTTATCTGCGTTCCCCGGGGAGACCCAGTACTTC. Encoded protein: CASSLSAFPGETQYF.

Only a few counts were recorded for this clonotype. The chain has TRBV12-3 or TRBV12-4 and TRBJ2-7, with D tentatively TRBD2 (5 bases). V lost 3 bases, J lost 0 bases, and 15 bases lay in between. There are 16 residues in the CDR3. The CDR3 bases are TGTGCCAGCAGTTTGGGAGAACAGTTACACTCCTACGAGCAGTACTTC. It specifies CASSLGEQLHSYEQYF.

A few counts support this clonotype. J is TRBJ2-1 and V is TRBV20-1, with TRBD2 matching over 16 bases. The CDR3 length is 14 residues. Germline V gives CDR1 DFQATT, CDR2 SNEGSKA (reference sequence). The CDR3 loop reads CTFGTSGGANEQFF. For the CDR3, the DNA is TGCACTTTCGGGACTAGCGGGGGGGCGAATGAGCAGTTCTTC.

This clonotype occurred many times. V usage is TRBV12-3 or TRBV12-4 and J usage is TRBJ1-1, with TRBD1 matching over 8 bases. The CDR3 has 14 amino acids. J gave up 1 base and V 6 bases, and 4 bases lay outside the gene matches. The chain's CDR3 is CASRAGTGNTEAFF. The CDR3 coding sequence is TGTGCCAGCAGGGCCGGGACAGGGAACACTGAAGCTTTCTTT.

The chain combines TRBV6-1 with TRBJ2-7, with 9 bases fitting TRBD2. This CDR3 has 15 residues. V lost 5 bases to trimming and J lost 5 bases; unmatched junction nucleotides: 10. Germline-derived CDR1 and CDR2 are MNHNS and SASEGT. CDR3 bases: TGTGCCAGCAGTAAACTTAGCGGGAGTTTCCACGAGCAGTACTTC. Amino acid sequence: CASSKLSGSFHEQYF.

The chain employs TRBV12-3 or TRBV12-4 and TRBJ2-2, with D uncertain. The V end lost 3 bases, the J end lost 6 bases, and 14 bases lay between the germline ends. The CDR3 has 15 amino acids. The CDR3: CASSLVAGSAGELFF. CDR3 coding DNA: TGTGCCAGCAGTTTGGTGGCAGGCTCGGCCGGGGAGCTGTTTTTT.

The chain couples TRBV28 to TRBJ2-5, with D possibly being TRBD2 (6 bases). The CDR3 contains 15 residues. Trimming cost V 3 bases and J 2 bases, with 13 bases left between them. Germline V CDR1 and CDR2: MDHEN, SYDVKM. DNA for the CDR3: TGTGCCAGCAGTTTGTCGGCCGGGACTCAAGAGACCCAGTACTTC. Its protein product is CASSLSAGTQETQYF.

CDR3 sequence: CASSGSYREQYF. In nucleotides, the CDR3 is TGTGCCAGCAGTGGCTCCTACCGAGAGCAGTACTTC. This chain joins TRBV6-1 and TRBJ2-7; no clear D. CDR1 is MNHNS, CDR2 SASEGT, per germline. This CDR3 contains 12 residues. Trimming left V 4 bases short and J 7 bases short, with 11 bases between.

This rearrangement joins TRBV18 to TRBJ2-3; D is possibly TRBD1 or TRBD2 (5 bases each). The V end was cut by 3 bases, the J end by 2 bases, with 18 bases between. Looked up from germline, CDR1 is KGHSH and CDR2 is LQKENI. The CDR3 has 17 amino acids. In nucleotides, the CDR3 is TGTGCCAGCTCACCGTTCATTGGGACCACCAACACAGATACGCAGTATTTT. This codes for CASSPFIGTTNTDTQYF.

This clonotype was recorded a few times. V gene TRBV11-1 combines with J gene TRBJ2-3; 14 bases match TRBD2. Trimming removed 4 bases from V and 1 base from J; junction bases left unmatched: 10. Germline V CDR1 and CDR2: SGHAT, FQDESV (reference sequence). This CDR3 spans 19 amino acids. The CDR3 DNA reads TGTGCCAGCAGCTCCGGGACTAGCGGGAGTTTATATGGCACAGATACGCAGTATTTT. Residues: CASSSGTSGSLYGTDTQYF.

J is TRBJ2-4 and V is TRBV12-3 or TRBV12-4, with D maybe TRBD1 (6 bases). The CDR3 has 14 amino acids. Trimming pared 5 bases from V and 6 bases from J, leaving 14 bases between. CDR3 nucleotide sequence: TGTGCCAGCAGTACAGGGACCCAATCAAACATTCAGTACTTC. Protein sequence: CASSTGTQSNIQYF.

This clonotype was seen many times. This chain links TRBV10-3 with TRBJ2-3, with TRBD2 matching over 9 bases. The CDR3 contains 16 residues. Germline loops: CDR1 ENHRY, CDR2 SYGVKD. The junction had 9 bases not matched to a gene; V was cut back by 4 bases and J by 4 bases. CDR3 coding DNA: TGTGCCATCAGTGCGGCGGCTAGCGGGGAATCAGATACGCAGTATTTT. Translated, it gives CAISAAASGESDTQYF.

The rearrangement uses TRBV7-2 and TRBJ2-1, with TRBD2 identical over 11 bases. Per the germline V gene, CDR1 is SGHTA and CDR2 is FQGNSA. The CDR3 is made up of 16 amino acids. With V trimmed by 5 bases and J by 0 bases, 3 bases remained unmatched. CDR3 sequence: CASSDSGGASYNEQFF. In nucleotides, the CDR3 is TGTGCCAGCAGCGATAGCGGGGGGGCCTCCTACAATGAGCAGTTCTTC.

CDR3 bases: TGTGCCAGCAGCCAAACACCGGGACAGCAAAAACTGTTTTTT. Protein product: CASSQTPGQQKLFF. This chain links TRBV6-1 with TRBJ1-4; 7 nucleotides line up with TRBD1. The CDR3 consists of 14 residues. The germline CDR1 and CDR2 sequences are MNHNS and SASEGT. V was clipped by 6 bases and J by 9 bases; unmatched bases: 10.